Listed below are T cell receptor beta chains from one sample, sequenced in a study of blood T cell repertoires in COVID-19. Assay used: immunoSEQ multiplex PCR; TCRdb lists only in-frame clones, some missing. The sample lists approximately 260,000 clones; approximately 90% were seen once. The sequencing input was peripheral blood. The receptors derive from a man aged 55 to 70 who had recovered from COVID-19. Each CDR3 is given with its conserved first and last residue. D genes are given only for firm matches. Size is stated for part of the rows, as once, few or many counts, or as a class when the clone is expanded.

j_call,clone_size,v_call,d_call,cdr3_length,cdr3_nt,cdr3_aa
TRBJ2-6,.,TRBV7-9,TRBD1,18,TGTGCCAGCAGCAATGGGACAGGCTCCACCTCTGGGGCCAACGTCCTGACTTTC,CASSNGTGSTSGANVLTF
TRBJ1-4,.,TRBV6-5,.,13,TGTGCCACCGACAGCGCAACTAATGAAAAACTGTTTTTT,CATDSATNEKLFF
TRBJ2-1,.,TRBV11-3,TRBD1,15,TGTGCCAGCAGCCTCAGACAGGGGCCGCACCATGAGCAGTTCTTC,CASSLRQGPHHEQFF
TRBJ1-2,.,TRBV15,.,15,TGTGCCACCAGCCGGAGCGGGGACGGCAACTATGGCTACACCTTC,CATSRSGDGNYGYTF
TRBJ2-3,.,TRBV4-1,TRBD1,17,TGCGCCAACAGCCGAGACGCCCCGGGACAGGGGGCAGATACGCAGTATTTT,CANSRDAPGQGADTQYF
TRBJ1-1,.,TRBV7-9,.,11,TGTGCCAGCAGCCGGTTGGAGGGAGCTTTCTTT,CASSRLEGAFF
TRBJ2-5,.,TRBV10-3,TRBD2,13,TGTGCCATCCGGACTAGCGTGGAAGAGACCCAGTACTTC,CAIRTSVEETQYF
TRBJ2-1,.,TRBV15,TRBD2,17,TGTGCCACCAGCAGACTAAGACTAGCGGGCTCACCGGGGGAGCAGTTCTTC,CATSRLRLAGSPGEQFF
TRBJ1-6,few,TRBV7-8,TRBD1,16,TGTGCCAGCAGCAGATGGACGGGACAGGGTTATTCACCCCTCCACTTT,CASSRWTGQGYSPLHF
TRBJ1-2,.,TRBV27,.,15,TGTGCCAGCAGTTTATCGTCGGCGGGCACCTATGGCTACACCTTC,CASSLSSAGTYGYTF
TRBJ2-7,once,TRBV5-6,TRBD2,16,TGTGCCAGCAGCCTGCCGGGGAGCGGGGTCTCCTACGAGCAGTACTTC,CASSLPGSGVSYEQYF
TRBJ2-1,.,TRBV25-1,.,14,TGTGCCAGCAGTGAAAACAGGTTCTACAATGAGCAGTTCTTC,CASSENRFYNEQFF
TRBJ1-2,.,TRBV7-9,TRBD1,15,TGTGCCAGCAGCCCACAGGGACAGATCCACTATGGCTACACCTTC,CASSPQGQIHYGYTF
TRBJ1-1,.,TRBV6-5,.,13,TGTGCCAGCAGCCCAGGGTTGAACACTGAAGCTTTCTTT,CASSPGLNTEAFF
TRBJ2-3,.,TRBV24-1,TRBD2,18,TGTGCCACCAGTGATTTTGGGACTAGCGGACCTAGCACAGATACGCAGTATTTT,CATSDFGTSGPSTDTQYF
TRBJ2-7,.,TRBV6-5,TRBD1,13,TGTGCCAGCGATCGACAGGGGCCCTACGAGCAGTACTTC,CASDRQGPYEQYF
TRBJ1-2,.,TRBV5-1,TRBD1,16,TGCGCCAGCAGCCCCGGGACAGGGAAAAACCTATATGGCTACACCTTC,CASSPGTGKNLYGYTF
TRBJ1-1,.,TRBV2,.,14,TGTGCCAGCAGTGAATCAGGCCTGAACACTGAAGCTTTCTTT,CASSESGLNTEAFF
TRBJ2-3,.,TRBV18,.,13,TGTGCCAGCTCACCCCCGCCAGGAGATACGCAGTATTTT,CASSPPPGDTQYF
TRBJ2-2,.,TRBV6-4,.,13,TGTGCCAGCAGTGGGGGAGCTACCGGGGAGCTGTTTTTT,CASSGGATGELFF